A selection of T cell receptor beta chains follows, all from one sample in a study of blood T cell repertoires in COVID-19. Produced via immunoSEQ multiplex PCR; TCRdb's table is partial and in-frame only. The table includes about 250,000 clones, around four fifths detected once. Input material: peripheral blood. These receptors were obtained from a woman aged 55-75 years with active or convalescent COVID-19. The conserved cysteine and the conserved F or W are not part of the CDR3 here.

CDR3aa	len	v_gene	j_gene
ASSFGRGGGYSNQPQH	16	TRBV28	TRBJ1-5
ASSPQTANYGYT	12	TRBV5-1	TRBJ1-2
SASSGLSGNSPLH	13	TRBV20-1	TRBJ1-6
ASSEDLLRPQH	11	TRBV2	TRBJ1-5
AWRGLPPLSTDTQY	14	TRBV30	TRBJ2-3
ASSPGTGGFSYEQY	14	TRBV18	TRBJ2-7
ASSRQGYTGELF	12	TRBV3-1/TRBV3-2	TRBJ2-2
ASSSSQGEKLF	11	TRBV6-5	TRBJ1-4
ASSITSGADTQY	12	TRBV7-9	TRBJ2-3
ASGGGTPSYNEQF	13	TRBV7-9	TRBJ2-1
ASSLGEVNTEAF	12	TRBV7-2	TRBJ1-1
ASKVQGESSPLH	12	TRBV2	TRBJ1-6
ASSEFEGASYGYT	13	TRBV6-1	TRBJ1-2
ATSDFRAAGGHEQF	14	TRBV24-1	TRBJ2-1
ASSQDKDWSHYNEQF	15	TRBV4-2	TRBJ2-1
ASSDGLLAF	9	TRBV6-1	TRBJ1-1
ASSYLRGDNQPQH	13	TRBV6-2/TRBV6-3	TRBJ1-5
ASSLDLLAGAYNEQF	15	TRBV7-3	TRBJ2-1
ASSPMSGNTIY	11	TRBV7-2	TRBJ1-3
ATHPGQERNTEAF	13	TRBV10-3	TRBJ1-1
ASSLWAGGRGELF	13	TRBV11-2	TRBJ2-2
ASSPGSNYGYT	11	TRBV6-5	TRBJ1-2
ASSSGLGRTDTQY	13	TRBV7-7	TRBJ2-3
ASSLGSGGLSEQY	13	TRBV5-1	TRBJ2-7
ASSTGTLNTGELF	13	TRBV7-2	TRBJ2-2
ASSLTGEQPQH	11	TRBV12-3/TRBV12-4	TRBJ1-5
ASSLQGWKDTQY	12	TRBV27	TRBJ2-3
ASSLRPPGVYEQY	13	TRBV5-6	TRBJ2-7
ASSLVIGEGYEQY	13	TRBV5-1	TRBJ2-7
ASSHDRGDGYT	11	TRBV5-4	TRBJ1-2
ASSWLPAGTSGRGATGELF	19	TRBV7-6	TRBJ2-2
ASAEDTQY	8	TRBV2	TRBJ2-3
ASRVRTENEQF	11	TRBV6-5	TRBJ2-1
ASSLSLNRESAEAF	14	TRBV5-1	TRBJ1-1
ASSLSGAGGKETQY	14	TRBV5-1	TRBJ2-5
ASSLGLAGKETQY	13	TRBV7-2	TRBJ2-5
ASSLEALNTEAF	12	TRBV11-2	TRBJ1-1
ASQIGGISNQPQH	13	TRBV19	TRBJ1-5
AIRTGTGEEDTQY	13	TRBV10-3	TRBJ2-3
ASSLVGQTADTQY	13	TRBV5-1	TRBJ2-3
ASSFDAGGYNEQF	13	TRBV11-2	TRBJ2-1
ASSGQPRGNTEAF	13	TRBV19	TRBJ1-1
AIRPDRAGEKLF	12	TRBV10-3	TRBJ1-4
ASSRGQLTEAF	11	TRBV12-3/TRBV12-4	TRBJ1-1